A selection of T cell receptor beta chains follows, all from one sample in a study of T cells in narcolepsy. Profiled with immunoSEQ multiplex PCR; TCRdb holds only in-frame clones, not every one. There are approximately 30,000 clones in the sample; about 89% occur only once, and 1% to 1.3% lies in the top ten. Sequenced sample: CD45RA- memory CD4+ T cells from PBMCs. The receptors were gathered from a human donor with narcolepsy. The CDR3 runs from the conserved cysteine through the conserved F or W. Each record gives: V gene, D gene, J gene, CDR3 DNA, CDR3 protein. A D gene is named only where the DNA matches it firmly.

v_call: TRBV7-2; d_call: NA; j_call: TRBJ1-4; cdr3_nt: TGTGCCAGCAGCTCTGGACAGTTAACTAATGAAAAACTGTTTTTT; cdr3_aa: CASSSGQLTNEKLFF
v_call: TRBV5-1; d_call: TRBD2; j_call: TRBJ2-3; cdr3_nt: TGCGCCAGCAGCCTCCCCGCGCGGGGGGGAACAGATACGCAGTATTTT; cdr3_aa: CASSLPARGGTDTQYF
v_call: TRBV1; d_call: NA; j_call: TRBJ1-2; cdr3_nt: TGCACCAGCAATGAAGGTCATGGCTACACCTTC; cdr3_aa: CTSNEGHGYTF
v_call: TRBV27; d_call: NA; j_call: TRBJ2-7; cdr3_nt: TGTGCCAGCAGTTACAGGGCCTCCTACGAGCAGTACTTC; cdr3_aa: CASSYRASYEQYF
v_call: TRBV9; d_call: NA; j_call: TRBJ2-2; cdr3_nt: TGTGCCAGCTCGGCCGGGGACGGCGGGGAGCTGTTTTTT; cdr3_aa: CASSAGDGGELFF
v_call: TRBV7-9; d_call: NA; j_call: TRBJ1-2; cdr3_nt: TGTGCCAGCAGCTTTGGGGGGCGCGATGTCTATGGCTACACCTTC; cdr3_aa: CASSFGGRDVYGYTF
v_call: TRBV6-5; d_call: TRBD1; j_call: TRBJ1-2; cdr3_nt: TGTGCCAGCAGTTACGGTACAGGGGCTCTTCATGGCTACACCTTC; cdr3_aa: CASSYGTGALHGYTF
v_call: TRBV28; d_call: NA; j_call: TRBJ1-5; cdr3_nt: TGTGCCAGCAGAGCAGGTCTGTGGGGGCCCCAGCATTTT; cdr3_aa: CASRAGLWGPQHF
v_call: TRBV18; d_call: NA; j_call: TRBJ1-2; cdr3_nt: TGTGCCAGCTCACCCGGAAGGGAGGCAAGTGGCTACACCTTC; cdr3_aa: CASSPGREASGYTF
v_call: TRBV5-1; d_call: NA; j_call: TRBJ2-3; cdr3_nt: TGCGCCAGCAGCAGGGGACCCAACGGGGATACGCAGTATTTT; cdr3_aa: CASSRGPNGDTQYF
v_call: TRBV4-1; d_call: NA; j_call: TRBJ2-6; cdr3_nt: TGCGCCAGCAGCCATCTGAGCTCTGGGGCCAACGTCCTGACTTTC; cdr3_aa: CASSHLSSGANVLTF
v_call: TRBV5-4; d_call: NA; j_call: TRBJ1-2; cdr3_nt: TGTGCCAGCAGGGGCGGGATGGGCTATGGCTACACCTTC; cdr3_aa: CASRGGMGYGYTF
v_call: TRBV10-2; d_call: TRBD2; j_call: TRBJ2-5; cdr3_nt: TGCGCCAGCAGTTTCGGACTAGCGGGGGGGTCGGAGACCCAGTACTTC; cdr3_aa: CASSFGLAGGSETQYF
v_call: TRBV5-6; d_call: NA; j_call: TRBJ1-2; cdr3_nt: TGTGCCAGCAGCTTTGATTCGGGCAACTATGGCTACACCTTC; cdr3_aa: CASSFDSGNYGYTF
v_call: TRBV14; d_call: NA; j_call: TRBJ2-5; cdr3_nt: TGTGCCAGCAGCCAGGGATTCCAAGAGACCCAGTACTTC; cdr3_aa: CASSQGFQETQYF